The clone carrying this T cell receptor beta chain was detected many times. Its target is unknown. This sample stems from a study of T-cell reconstitution after alpha-beta-depleted transplantation in children. Study-wide points: Elevated TCRbeta diversity at day 60 was traced, in some patients, to surviving recipient T cells and thymic progenitors. Counts and diversity of T cells one year after transplant came mostly from newly produced T cells. Reports say that about two months after transplant, the alpha-beta T cells came out of several hundred graft clones that had expanded.

CDR1 and CDR2 from the germline V gene are SNHLY and FYNNEI. Deletions cut 2 bases from V and 4 bases from J, with 15 bases between. CDR3 length equals 16 residues. Construction of the TCRbeta library involved unique molecular identifiers. MiXCR, run by TCRdb on the PCR reads, gives a single entry per CDR3 protein. Of hundreds of thousands of distinct CDR3 sequences listed, roughly 10% were seen once; the top ten hold less than 25%. This chain joins TRBV2 and TRBJ2-1, with no clear D. The clonotype comes from a male patient between 2 and 15 years old who had a stem cell transplant for chronic granulomatous disease, so the T cells may come from the graft donor. Material: peripheral blood, obtained 180 days after TCRalphabeta/CD19-depleted stem cell transplant. The CDR3 here is CASSERGRQEYNEQFF. CDR3 bases: TGTGCCAGCAGTGAAAGAGGCCGCCAGGAGTACAATGAGCAGTTCTTC.